The 26 T cell receptor beta chains below come from one sample, sequenced in a study of cytomegalovirus exposure and HLA in healthy donors. Primers for the PCR totalled 60 Vbeta and 13 Jbeta. Sequencing used immunoSEQ multiplex PCR; TCRdb keeps in-frame clones, though not all of them. This table holds more than 150,000 clones, approximately 85% found once. The source material was PBMCs. The receptors stem from a girl aged 5-17 years in good health and CMV-seropositive.

The rearrangement links TRBV19 to TRBJ1-2; D is unresolved. Germline CDR1 LNHDA, CDR2 SQIVND (reference sequence). The V end lost 3 bases, the J end lost 6 bases, and 14 bases lay between the germline ends. The CDR3 is 14 amino acids. CDR3: CASSISRGTDGYTF. Here the CDR3 DNA reads TGTGCCAGTAGTATTTCTCGGGGTACGGATGGCTACACCTTC. The variable domain in full, completed from reference TRBV19 and TRBJ1-2, reads DGGITQSPKYLFRKEGQNVTLSCEQNLNHDAMYWYRQDPGQGLRLIYYSQIVNDFQKGDIAEGYSVSREKKESFPLTVTSAQKNPTAFYLCASSISRGTDGYTFGSGTRLTVV.

J is TRBJ2-5 and V is TRBV5-1; possibly TRBD1 for D (6 bases). This CDR3 is built from 17 residues. Germline V gene data show CDR1 as SGHRS and CDR2 as YFSETQ. V was trimmed by 0 bases and J by 4 bases, leaving 19 bases between them. The CDR3 coding sequence is TGCGCCAGCAGCTTGGACCCAGGGGCCGCTGGCGGAGAGACCCAGTACTTC. Its protein is CASSLDPGAAGGETQYF.

V and J are TRBV7-2 and TRBJ2-7, with D possibly being TRBD2 (6 bases). Germline CDR1 reads SGHTA; CDR2 reads FQGNSA. The CDR3 runs 16 residues. The ends were cut back, 8 bases at V and 6 bases at J, with 26 bases in the middle. This chain's CDR3 is CASSSRRGTEGLEQYF. The CDR3 bases are TGTGCCAGCTCATCTCGGCGGGGTACCGAGGGCCTCGAGCAGTACTTC.

The chain combines TRBV6-6 with TRBJ2-7; D gene uncertain. The germline V gene has CDR1 MNHNY and CDR2 SVGAGI (reference sequence). The CDR3 totals 13 residues. V was shortened by 3 bases and J by 0 bases, with 6 bases between the two germline ends. CDR3 in DNA: TGTGCCAGCAGTTATTACACCTCCTACGAGCAGTACTTC. Encoded protein: CASSYYTSYEQYF.

The genes are TRBV10-3 and TRBJ2-3; the match to TRBD2 covers 7 bases. Germline V gene lookup returns CDR1 ENHRY and CDR2 SYGVKD. This CDR3 has 15 residues. V lost 11 bases and J lost 0; bases outside the gene matches: 11. CDR3 sequence: CALRSGTTSTDTQYF. CDR3 in DNA: TGTGCCCTGCGATCCGGGACTACTAGCACAGATACGCAGTATTTT.

The rearrangement uses TRBV11-2 and TRBJ1-2; D not resolved. Trimming cost V 5 bases and J 5 bases, with 12 bases left between them. The CDR3 sequence is 13 residues long. In germline, CDR1 is SGHAT, CDR2 FQNNGV. CDR3 in DNA: TGTGCCAGCAGCCCCCAGAAATATTATGGCTACACCTTC. Protein product: CASSPQKYYGYTF.

DNA of the CDR3: TGCGCCAGCAGCTTAGGCCGACTATACTATGGCTACACCTTC. Protein: CASSLGRLYYGYTF. V and J are TRBV5-1 and TRBJ1-2; no reliable D call. Germline-derived CDR1 and CDR2 are SGHRS and YFSETQ. This CDR3 is built from 14 residues. V was pared by 2 bases and J by 3 bases, with 11 bases between.

The chain joins TRBV6-5 to TRBJ1-2; D remains ambiguous. In germline, CDR1 is MNHEY, CDR2 SVGAGI. Trimming took off 0 bases at V and 0 bases at J, with 8 bases between the two ends. This CDR3 comprises 15 residues. CDR3 nucleotides: TGTGCCAGCAGTTACTCGTCAGGTTCTAACTATGGCTACACCTTC. Amino acids: CASSYSSGSNYGYTF.

V and J are TRBV5-5 and TRBJ2-1; D possibly corresponds to TRBD2 (6 bases). CDR1 and CDR2 from the germline V gene are SGHKS and YYEKEE (reference sequence). This CDR3 comprises 14 residues. The germline V and J ends were trimmed by 0 bases and 7 bases, with 11 bases remaining between them. This chain's CDR3 is CASSLDPGRNEQFF. The CDR3, as DNA: TGTGCCAGCAGCTTGGATCCAGGGAGGAATGAGCAGTTCTTC. Full variable domain (remainder filled in from reference TRBV5-5 and TRBJ2-1): DAGVTQSPTHLIKTRGQQVTLRCSPISGHKSVSWYQQVLGQGPQFIFQYYEKEERGRGNFPDRFSARQFPNYSSELNVNALLLGDSALYLCASSLDPGRNEQFFGPGTRLTVL.

The chain has TRBV5-6 and TRBJ2-2; 11 positions match TRBD1. Germline assignment: CDR1 SGHDT and CDR2 YYEEEE. The CDR3 spans 14 residues. Trimming took 4 bases from V and 5 from J; bases not matched to a gene: 1. Here the CDR3 DNA reads TGTGCCAGCAGCGGGACAGGGGGGACCGGGGAGCTGTTTTTT. Protein sequence: CASSGTGGTGELFF. Together with reference TRBV5-6 and TRBJ2-2, the CDR3 gives the full variable domain: DAGVTQSPTHLIKTRGQQVTLRCSPKSGHDTVSWYQQALGQGPQFIFQYYEEEERQRGNFPDRFSGHQFPNYSSELNVNALLLGDSALYLCASSGTGGTGELFFGEGSRLTVL.

The chain uses TRBV27 and TRBJ1-1; 7 bases are shared with TRBD1. V was clipped by 4 bases and J by 5 bases; unmatched bases: 4. CDR1 is MNHEY, CDR2 SMNVEV, per germline (reference sequence). This CDR3 contains 13 residues. DNA of the CDR3: TGTGCCAGCAGTTGGTCAGGGGGGACTGAAGCTTTCTTT. This codes for CASSWSGGTEAFF.

The J gene is TRBJ1-1, the V gene TRBV7-9; the D gene is possibly TRBD1 (5 bases). The germline V gene has CDR1 SEHNR and CDR2 FQNEAQ (reference sequence). The CDR3 sequence is 15 residues long. Trimming stripped 5 bases from V and 3 bases from J, with 16 bases between. The CDR3 protein is CASSGPHQGDTEAFF. CDR3 bases: TGTGCCAGCAGCGGGCCACACCAAGGGGACACTGAAGCTTTCTTT. Drawing the rest from reference TRBV7-9 and TRBJ1-1, the complete variable domain is DTGVSQNPRHKITKRGQNVTFRCDPISEHNRLYWYRQTLGQGPEFLTYFQNEAQLEKSRLLSDRFSAERPKGSFSTLEIQRTEQGDSAMYLCASSGPHQGDTEAFFGQGTRLTVV.

Only one count was recorded for this clone. The rearrangement joins TRBV9 to TRBJ2-3, with D maybe TRBD2 (5 bases). The V and J ends lost 4 bases and 5 bases respectively, with 17 bases between them. Looked up from germline, CDR1 is SGDLS and CDR2 is YYNGEE. The CDR3 has 15 amino acids. The CDR3 is CASSPRLRVRDTQYF. The CDR3, as DNA: TGTGCCAGCAGCCCCCGGTTGAGGGTCCGAGATACGCAGTATTTT.

This clone has a single count. The V and J genes are TRBV19 and TRBJ1-1; D might be TRBD1 (6 bases). Trimming shortened V by 5 bases and J by 2 bases, and 21 bases separated the two germline ends. The CDR3 runs 17 residues. Germline assignment: CDR1 LNHDA and CDR2 SQIVND (reference sequence). DNA of the CDR3: TGTGCCAGTAGTTGGGCTGAGTGTGGACAGCTTAACACTGAAGCTTTCTTT. It encodes CASSWAECGQLNTEAFF.

V usage is TRBV6-5 and J usage is TRBJ1-6, with D possibly TRBD1 on 6 matching bases. The V end lost 0 bases, the J end lost 10 bases, and 10 bases lay between the germline ends. Germline CDR1 and CDR2: MNHEY and SVGAGI. This CDR3 has 14 amino acids. The chain's CDR3 is CASSYSGGPSPLHF. The CDR3 DNA is TGTGCCAGCAGTTACTCGGGGGGGCCATCACCCCTCCACTTT.

This sequence joins TRBV4-3 and TRBJ2-7; a possible D gene is TRBD1 (6 bases). The length of the CDR3 is 15 residues. V gave up 2 bases and J gave up 3 bases, with 14 bases separating them. Germline assignment: CDR1 LGHNA and CDR2 YSLEER. The CDR3 sequence is CASSQLNRVIYEQYF. The CDR3 bases are TGCGCCAGCAGCCAATTAAACAGGGTCATCTACGAGCAGTACTTC.

The V gene is TRBV19, the J gene TRBJ2-3, with a tentative D call TRBD1 (5 bases). The CDR3 has 17 amino acids. V lost 7 bases, J lost 0 bases, and 20 bases lay in between. Germline CDR1 reads LNHDA; CDR2 reads SQIVND (reference sequence). CDR3 amino acids: CASTSQGTRSSTDTQYF. Here the CDR3 DNA reads TGTGCCAGTACCAGTCAGGGTACGAGGAGTAGCACAGATACGCAGTATTTT.

Comment on this clone: Other DNA sequences in this sample translate to the same CDR3. The genes are TRBV10-2 and TRBJ2-5; no clear D. From germline, CDR1 is WSHSY and CDR2 SAAADI. The CDR3 has 11 amino acids. Between the trimmed V and J ends, which lost 2 bases and 4 bases, there was a span of 2 bases. CDR3 protein: CASSERETQYF. The CDR3 DNA follows: TGCGCCAGCAGTGAGCGAGAGACCCAGTACTTC.

The V gene is TRBV19, the J gene TRBJ2-7, with 9 bases matching TRBD1. V was pared by 1 base and J by 4 bases, with 5 bases of the junction left unmatched. Germline CDR1 LNHDA, CDR2 SQIVND (reference sequence). The CDR3 runs to 15 residues. The CDR3 sequence is CASSIGGTGRYEQYF. The CDR3 DNA sequence: TGTGCCAGTAGTATAGGAGGGACAGGGAGGTACGAGCAGTACTTC. Full variable domain (rest looked up from reference TRBV19 and TRBJ2-7): DGGITQSPKYLFRKEGQNVTLSCEQNLNHDAMYWYRQDPGQGLRLIYYSQIVNDFQKGDIAEGYSVSREKKESFPLTVTSAQKNPTAFYLCASSIGGTGRYEQYFGPGTRLTVT.

This chain connects TRBV2 to TRBJ2-2; 7 nucleotides align to TRBD1. Germline V gene sequence: CDR1 SNHLY, CDR2 FYNNEI. V shed 6 bases, J shed 4 bases, and the junction held 8 bases outside the gene matches. The CDR3 runs to 15 residues. CDR3 sequence (DNA): TGTGCCAGCAGCGCCAGGGGGACGGGCACCGGGGAGCTGTTTTTT. This translates into CASSARGTGTGELFF.

This clone was recorded once. The J gene is TRBJ2-2, the V gene TRBV2, with D tentatively TRBD1 (5 bases). CDR3 size: 14 residues. Germline V gene lookup returns CDR1 SNHLY and CDR2 FYNNEI. Between the trimmed V and J ends, which lost 3 bases and 1 base, there was a span of 6 bases. The DNA of the CDR3 is TGTGCCAGCAGTGAGACAGTGAACACCGGGGAGCTGTTTTTT. This gives the protein CASSETVNTGELFF.

This clone showed up just once. The chain recombines TRBV11-2 with TRBJ1-6; 8 nucleotides match TRBD1. The V gene's germline CDR1 is SGHAT and CDR2 FQNNGV. The CDR3 is 16 residues long. J lost 10 bases, V lost 5 bases, and 13 bases had no gene match. CDR3 bases: TGTGCCAGCAGCCTCTACCAACAGGGGGATGGGTCACCCCTCCACTTT. Protein product: CASSLYQQGDGSPLHF.

CDR3 amino acids: CASAQGQGNSPLHF. The CDR3 nucleotides read TGCGCCAGCGCCCAGGGCCAGGGCAATTCACCCCTCCACTTT. V usage is TRBV5-1 and J usage is TRBJ1-6; maybe TRBD1 (5 bases). Germline V lookup: CDR1 SGHRS, CDR2 YFSETQ. Trimming removed 7 bases at V and 7 bases at J, with 15 bases between. The CDR3 has 14 residues. The whole variable domain, filled in from reference TRBV5-1 and TRBJ1-6, reads KAGVTQTPRYLIKTRGQQVTLSCSPISGHRSVSWYQQTPGQGLQFLFEYFSETQRNKGNFPGRFSGRQFSNSRSEMNVSTLELGDSALYLCASAQGQGNSPLHFGNGTRLTVT.

The chain carries TRBV6-4 and TRBJ1-6, with D possibly TRBD1 on 6 matching bases. Germline V gene lookup returns CDR1 MRHNA and CDR2 SNTAGT. V was pared by 6 bases and J by 7 bases, with 10 bases between. The CDR3 loop spans 13 amino acids. CDR3 sequence (DNA): TGTGCCAGCAGCCTACAGGGAAATTCACCCCTCCACTTT. This sequence encodes CASSLQGNSPLHF.

This clone was recorded once. The V gene is TRBV6-4, the J gene TRBJ2-4; the match to TRBD1 covers 11 bases. The CDR3 runs to 14 residues. Germline loops: CDR1 MRHNA, CDR2 SNTAGT. With V trimmed by 2 bases and J by 7 bases, 1 base remained unmatched. The CDR3 is CASSDGQGANIQYF. The CDR3 DNA reads TGTGCCAGCAGTGACGGACAGGGGGCTAACATTCAGTACTTC.

The chain employs TRBV11-3 and TRBJ1-1; D is perhaps TRBD1 (6 bases). The CDR3 length is 14 residues. Germline CDR1 SGHNT, CDR2 YENEEA. Trimming took off 6 bases at V and 0 bases at J, with 11 bases between the two ends. CDR3 sequence reads: CASRDRSMNTEAFF. The CDR3 bases are TGTGCCAGCAGAGACAGGTCCATGAACACTGAAGCTTTCTTT.